Following are 25 T cell receptor beta chains from one sample sequenced in a study of blood T cell repertoires in COVID-19 (dated by TCRdb to about 2020). The library was made by the immunoSEQ multiplex PCR assay. TCRdb mirrors the immuneACCESS table, restricted to in-frame sequences. Some clones are absent from its copies; in checked studies, under half trace to an unresolved V gene, and the reason for the others is unknown. For this sample the table gives fewer than 300,000 clones, of which roughly 80% were detected only once. Of the sample, 5% is held by the ten largest clones. The sequenced material came from PBMCs or T cells enriched from blood (not recorded which). The receptors here all came from a man aged 35 to 55 who had been exposed to COVID-19.

The rearrangement joins TRBV21-1 to TRBJ1-6; TRBD1 was called by the table and not checked on the DNA. TRBV21-1 is a pseudogene locus. The CDR3 covers 20 residues. The chain's CDR3 is CASSKDIGTGEISYNSPLHF. CDR3 DNA sequence: TGTGCCAGCAGCAAAGATATAGGGACAGGGGAAATCTCCTATAATTCACCCCTCCACTTT.

This rearrangement joins TRBV18 to TRBJ1-3, with 9 bases fitting TRBD1. This CDR3 is 16 amino acids long. Germline lookup yields CDR1 KGHSH and CDR2 LQKENI. J gave up 2 bases and V 3 bases, and 5 bases lay outside the gene matches. The CDR3 loop is CASSPTGGVTGNTIYF. The CDR3 nucleotides read TGTGCCAGCTCACCCACAGGGGGCGTAACTGGAAACACCATATATTTT.

The chain carries TRBV6-5 and TRBJ1-6; D uncertain. The CDR3 sequence is 12 residues long. V lost 6 bases and J lost 8, with 8 bases in between. Germline CDR1 is MNHEY and CDR2 is SVGAGI. In DNA form, the CDR3 reads TGTGCCAGCAGCCGCCGGGATTCACCCCTCCACTTT. Protein sequence: CASSRRDSPLHF.

The J gene is TRBJ1-5, the V gene TRBV9; maybe TRBD1 (6 bases). Trimming removed 3 bases from V and 4 bases from J, with 14 bases in between. CDR1 and CDR2 (germline): SGDLS, YYNGEE. This CDR3 contains 15 residues. The CDR3 here is CASSDTGTQNQPQHF. In DNA form, the CDR3 reads TGTGCCAGCAGCGACACCGGGACACAAAATCAGCCCCAGCATTTT.

This clone was seen once. The chain employs TRBV7-8 and TRBJ1-1; D gene uncertain. Looked up from germline, CDR1 is SGHVS and CDR2 is FQNEAQ. V was trimmed by 2 bases and J by 3 bases, leaving 4 bases between them. The CDR3 length is 12 residues. Written as DNA, the CDR3 is TGTGCCAGCAGCTTACCCTACACTGAAGCTTTCTTT. As protein: CASSLPYTEAFF. Supplemented by reference TRBV7-8 and TRBJ1-1, the full variable domain reads GAGVSQSPRYKVAKRGQDVALRCDPISGHVSLFWYQQALGQGPEFLTYFQNEAQLDKSGLPSDRFFAERPEGSVSTLKIQRTQQEDSAVYLCASSLPYTEAFFGQGTRLTVV.

The chain employs TRBV2 and TRBJ2-5; 8 bases are a match to TRBD2. With 7 bases clipped from V and 5 bases from J, the junction kept 9 bases outside the gene matches. This CDR3 is 14 amino acids long. CDR1 is SNHLY, CDR2 FYNNEI, per germline. CDR3 loop: CASKRAGVGETQYF. CDR3 sequence (DNA): TGTGCCAGCAAGCGAGCGGGAGTAGGGGAGACCCAGTACTTC.

V and J are TRBV11-2 and TRBJ1-1, with D possibly TRBD1 on 5 matching bases. This CDR3 comprises 14 residues. CDR1 SGHAT and CDR2 FQNNGV come from the germline V gene. Between the trimmed V and J ends, which lost 1 base and 5 bases, there was a span of 11 bases. CDR3 loop: CASSLVRGGTEAFF. CDR3 coding DNA: TGTGCCAGCAGCTTAGTTAGGGGAGGTACTGAAGCTTTCTTT.

The chain has TRBV10-3 and TRBJ2-1, with a possible D match to TRBD1 (6 bases). The germline V gene has CDR1 ENHRY and CDR2 SYGVKD. This CDR3 contains 15 residues. The V and J ends lost 5 bases and 0 bases respectively, with 11 bases between them. DNA for the CDR3: TGTGCCATCAGTCAGACAGGCGTCTCCTACAATGAGCAGTTCTTC. As protein: CAISQTGVSYNEQFF.

This chain links TRBV5-6 with TRBJ2-5; 7 nucleotides align to TRBD2. The CDR3 runs 16 residues. Trimming at V came to 4 bases and at J to 2 bases, leaving 11 bases not matched to a gene. Germline CDR1 reads SGHDT; CDR2 reads YYEEEE. The chain's CDR3 is CASSHNRAGPQETQYF. CDR3 nucleotides: TGTGCCAGCAGCCATAATCGAGCGGGGCCGCAAGAGACCCAGTACTTC.

This clone turned up a few times. This chain links TRBV5-8 with TRBJ1-5; 11 bases line up with TRBD1. Germline CDR1 reads SGHTS; CDR2 reads YDEGEE. The CDR3 has 15 amino acids. The V segment lost 0 bases and the J segment 4 bases; nucleotides outside the gene matches: 0. DNA for the CDR3: TGTGCCAGCAGCTTGGGGGACAGGGGGAATCAGCCCCAGCATTTT. Its protein is CASSLGDRGNQPQHF.

This chain joins TRBV12-3 or TRBV12-4 and TRBJ1-2; D remains ambiguous. The CDR3 has 12 amino acids. V lost 6 bases and J lost 4, with 9 bases in between. CDR3 loop: CASRKSLYGYTF. CDR3 sequence (DNA): TGTGCCAGCAGGAAGAGCCTCTATGGCTACACCTTC.

The J gene is TRBJ1-4, the V gene TRBV9, with 7 bases that match TRBD1. The germline V gene has CDR1 SGDLS and CDR2 YYNGEE. After removal of 4 bases from V and 8 bases from J, the junction contained 8 bases not matched to a gene. The CDR3 extends over 14 amino acids. CDR3 DNA sequence: TGTGCCAGCAGCCCAGGGGGTTTTGAAGAAAAACTGTTTTTT. This gives the protein CASSPGGFEEKLFF. Full variable domain (rest looked up from reference TRBV9 and TRBJ1-4): DSGVTQTPKHLITATGQRVTLRCSPRSGDLSVYWYQQSLDQGLQFLIQYYNGEERAKGNILERFSAQQFPDLHSELNLSSLELGDSALYFCASSPGGFEEKLFFGSGTQLSVL.

The chain employs TRBV7-3 and TRBJ1-1; D is uncertain. The V gene's germline CDR1 is SGHTA and CDR2 FQGTGA. The CDR3 is made up of 13 amino acids. V was shortened by 5 bases and J by 3 bases, with 10 bases between the two germline ends. The CDR3 DNA follows: TGTGCCAGCAGCGCACAAGCGGACACTGAAGCTTTCTTT. As protein: CASSAQADTEAFF.

This clone was observed a handful of times. The rearrangement joins TRBV2 to TRBJ1-2; D ambiguous. The V and J ends lost 11 bases and 4 bases respectively, with 11 bases between them. Germline V lookup: CDR1 SNHLY, CDR2 FYNNEI. This CDR3 has 11 amino acids. This chain's CDR3 is CAWRSSYGYTF. CDR3 coding DNA: TGTGCCTGGCGGTCTTCCTATGGCTACACCTTC.

V usage is TRBV27 and J usage is TRBJ2-1, with D possibly being TRBD2 (6 bases). CDR1 and CDR2 (germline): MNHEY, SMNVEV (reference sequence). The CDR3 totals 17 residues. V lost 3 bases and J 6 bases, leaving 21 bases between the germline ends. The CDR3 here is CASSFYPSGGIPNEQFF. The DNA of the CDR3 is TGTGCCAGCAGTTTCTACCCCTCCGGGGGTATTCCCAATGAGCAGTTCTTC.

The chain has TRBV25-1 and TRBJ1-5; D might be TRBD1 (5 bases). This CDR3 is 13 amino acids long. The germline V and J ends were trimmed by 7 bases and 4 bases, with 11 bases remaining between them. Germline V gene sequence: CDR1 MGHDK, CDR2 SYGVNS. The CDR3 sequence is CASTRDGNQPQHF. Written as DNA, the CDR3 is TGTGCCAGCACGCGGGACGGTAATCAGCCCCAGCATTTT.

This clone was picked up a small number of times. The chain employs TRBV7-9 and TRBJ2-3, with unresolved D. The CDR3 is 12 amino acids. The V gene's germline CDR1 is SEHNR and CDR2 FQNEAQ (reference sequence). The V and J ends lost 5 bases and 6 bases respectively, with 9 bases between them. Written as DNA, the CDR3 is TGTGCCAGCAGCCCGACTGGGGATACGCAGTATTTT. Translated: CASSPTGDTQYF.

DNA of the CDR3: TGTGCCAGCAGTGATGGCCTTGGGAGCACTGAAGCTTTCTTT. Translating it yields CASSDGLGSTEAFF. V and J are TRBV6-1 and TRBJ1-1; D not resolved. Trimming cost V 3 bases and J 4 bases, with 12 bases left between them. CDR1 and CDR2 from the germline V gene are MNHNS and SASEGT. This CDR3 has 14 amino acids.

The chain carries TRBV20-1 and TRBJ2-5, with a possible D match to TRBD1 (5 bases). Germline V gene sequence: CDR1 DFQATT, CDR2 SNEGSKA (reference sequence). The CDR3 extends over 11 amino acids. The V and J ends lost 5 bases and 5 bases respectively, with 9 bases between them. CDR3 DNA: TGCAGTGCTGTGTCAGGGGAGACCCAGTACTTC. Protein product: CSAVSGETQYF.

This clone was seen a single time. The chain links TRBV15 to TRBJ2-1; TRBD2 agrees at 12 bases. The CDR3 is 14 residues long. V shed 6 bases, J shed 8 bases, and the junction held 5 bases outside the gene matches. Germline V lookup: CDR1 LNHNV, CDR2 YYDKDF (reference sequence). CDR3 sequence (DNA): TGTGCCACCAGACTAGCGGGAGGCCGGGATGAGCAGTTCTTC. Protein sequence: CATRLAGGRDEQFF.

The chain recombines TRBV19 with TRBJ2-2; D ambiguous. The CDR3 totals 14 residues. Germline CDR1 reads LNHDA; CDR2 reads SQIVND (reference sequence). The germline V and J ends were trimmed by 4 bases and 0 bases, with 6 bases remaining between them. The CDR3 protein is CASSTYSNTGELFF. The CDR3 DNA is TGTGCCAGTAGTACCTACTCGAACACCGGGGAGCTGTTTTTT.

This clone has only one observation. The V gene is TRBV5-4, the J gene TRBJ2-3; 15 nucleotides agree with TRBD2. Germline lookup yields CDR1 SGHNT and CDR2 YYREEE (reference sequence). The CDR3 covers 16 residues. With V trimmed by 4 bases and J by 3 bases, 3 bases remained unmatched. CDR3 coding DNA: TGTGCCAGCAGCACGGGACTAGCGGGAGGAACAGATACGCAGTATTTT. As protein: CASSTGLAGGTDTQYF.

V and J are TRBV2 and TRBJ2-3; the match to TRBD2 covers 14 bases. With V trimmed by 6 bases and J by 5 bases, 10 bases remained unmatched. The CDR3 extends over 17 amino acids. Germline CDR1 is SNHLY and CDR2 is FYNNEI. The CDR3, as DNA: TGTGCCAGCAGGGTTACTATGGGACTAGCGGGAGAAGATACGCAGTATTTT. It translates to CASRVTMGLAGEDTQYF.

The rearrangement joins TRBV7-9 to TRBJ2-5, with D possibly matching TRBD1 (6 bases). The CDR3 sequence is 12 residues long. Per germline, CDR1 SEHNR and CDR2 FQNEAQ (reference sequence). V lost 8 bases and J 5 bases, leaving 12 bases between the germline ends. CDR3 sequence: CASGQGQETQYF. The CDR3 DNA is TGTGCCAGCGGTCAGGGGCAGGAGACCCAGTACTTC.

Concerning this clone itself: Additional DNA sequences in this sample encode the identical CDR3. This chain links TRBV3-1 (or the pseudogene TRBV3-2) with TRBJ2-7; 10 bases align to TRBD2. With V trimmed by 6 bases and J by 1 base, 3 bases remained unmatched. The CDR3 covers 14 residues. The germline V gene encodes CDR1 LGHDT and CDR2 YNNKEL (reference sequence). For the CDR3, the DNA is TGTGCCAGCAGACAGACTAGCGGGTCCTACGAGCAGTACTTC. Translation gives CASRQTSGSYEQYF.